These 19 T cell receptor beta chains were sequenced from one sample in a study of post-analysis software for immune sequencing data (dated by TCRdb to 2015 to 2017). Library preparation was by PCR. The sequencing machine was an Illumina HiSeq 2500. Unique molecular identifiers were incorporated into TCR beta cDNA libraries to reduce PCR and sequencing biases. The raw public data were reprocessed by TCRdb itself: fastp quality trimming at Q25, MiXCR clonotype calling, in-frame beta chains only. Rows matching on CDR3 protein sequence are summarized as one entry with the most common DNA and genes. Counted in this sample were about 540,000 distinct CDR3 sequences; 34% of them appeared once. 6% of the sample is held by the ten biggest clonotypes. Study-level results and caveats: Roughly 5 TRBV segments, including TRBV5-6, TRBV5-1 and TRBV20-1, were significantly more frequent in patients than controls.

No antigen is known for these receptors. The sequencing sample was made of blood. These receptor sequences come from a girl between 2 and 17 years old with multiple sclerosis.

This clonotype was observed a handful of times. The chain recombines TRBV6-1 with TRBJ2-3; weak D call: TRBD1 (6 bases). V shed 4 bases and J shed 5 bases, with 10 bases lying between them. Germline V gene sequence: CDR1 MNHNS, CDR2 SASEGT. This CDR3 is 13 amino acids long. The CDR3 DNA follows: TGTGCCAGCAGTGCTAGGGGGTTAGATACGCAGTATTTT. Protein: CASSARGLDTQYF.

The V gene is TRBV4-2, the J gene TRBJ2-6, with unresolved D. Germline-derived CDR1 and CDR2 are LGHNA and YNFKEQ. The CDR3 extends over 17 amino acids. The germline V and J ends were trimmed by 1 base and 0 bases, with 10 bases remaining between them. The CDR3: CASSQGEISSGANVLTF. As DNA, the CDR3 is TGTGCCAGCAGCCAAGGGGAAATAAGCTCTGGGGCCAACGTCCTGACTTTC.

The table lists this clonotype with many counts. The chain links TRBV10-3 to TRBJ2-7, with D possibly matching TRBD1 (6 bases). Germline V gene sequence: CDR1 ENHRY, CDR2 SYGVKD. The V end was cut by 7 bases, the J end by 4 bases, with 17 bases between. This CDR3 contains 14 residues. The CDR3 DNA is TGTGCCATCACGACCGGCAGGGGTACTTACGAGCAGTACTTC. Its translation is CAITTGRGTYEQYF.

In this sample, this clonotype turned up many times. The chain carries TRBV4-2 and TRBJ2-4; 8 bases are shared with TRBD2. The CDR3 has 13 amino acids. Germline lookup yields CDR1 LGHNA and CDR2 YNFKEQ. Germline trimming cut 0 bases from V and 9 bases from J; bases unmatched to any gene: 1. The CDR3 sequence: CASSQDAGGIQYF. In DNA, the CDR3 is TGTGCCAGCAGCCAAGATGCGGGAGGCATTCAGTACTTC.

This rearrangement joins TRBV5-5 to TRBJ1-2, with 7 bases aligning to TRBD1. The CDR3 has 15 amino acids. Germline trimming cut 0 bases from V and 5 bases from J; bases unmatched to any gene: 7. Germline V lookup: CDR1 SGHKS, CDR2 YYEKEE (reference sequence). CDR3 sequence: CASSLEGTERYGYTF. The DNA for the CDR3 is TGTGCCAGCAGCTTGGAGGGGACAGAGAGGTATGGCTACACCTTC. Filled out from reference TRBV5-5 and TRBJ1-2, the complete variable domain reads DAGVTQSPTHLIKTRGQQVTLRCSPISGHKSVSWYQQVLGQGPQFIFQYYEKEERGRGNFPDRFSARQFPNYSSELNVNALLLGDSALYLCASSLEGTERYGYTFGSGTRLTVV.

The chain uses TRBV5-1 and TRBJ1-4, with a possible D match to TRBD1 (6 bases). CDR3 length: 15 residues. CDR1 and CDR2 (germline): SGHRS, YFSETQ. V was trimmed by 0 bases and J by 0 bases, leaving 6 bases between them. The CDR3 nucleotides are TGCGCCAGCAGCTTGGGACAGGCAACTAATGAAAAACTGTTTTTT. Its protein product is CASSLGQATNEKLFF.

This clonotype was found many times. The chain joins TRBV4-1 to TRBJ2-5; D gene unclear. The CDR3 is 12 amino acids. Germline values: CDR1 MGHRA, CDR2 YSYEKL. V gave up 4 bases and J gave up 5 bases, with 8 bases separating them. CDR3 coding DNA: TGCGCCAGCAGCCCCCCCAAGGAGACCCAGTACTTC. Protein sequence: CASSPPKETQYF.

This clonotype was observed a handful of times. The chain links TRBV9 to TRBJ1-6, with unresolved D. The CDR3 spans 14 residues. Germline V gene data show CDR1 as SGDLS and CDR2 as YYNGEE. Trimming took off 4 bases at V and 6 bases at J, with 11 bases between the two ends. The CDR3 DNA sequence: TGTGCCAGCAGCTTTAGACTAGTTAATTCACCCCTCCACTTT. Protein product: CASSFRLVNSPLHF.

This chain connects TRBV6-2 or TRBV6-3 to TRBJ2-5, with D perhaps TRBD1 (6 bases). Germline CDR1 reads MNHEY; CDR2 reads SVGEGT. The CDR3 covers 14 residues. V was clipped by 2 bases and J by 3 bases, with 10 bases between them. CDR3 sequence: CASSYGGSEETQYF. CDR3 nucleotide sequence: TGTGCCAGCAGTTACGGGGGCAGCGAAGAGACCCAGTACTTC.

The genes are TRBV4-1 and TRBJ1-1, with D possibly matching TRBD1 (5 bases). From germline, CDR1 is MGHRA and CDR2 YSYEKL. The length of the CDR3 is 16 residues. The ends were cut back, 3 bases at V and 8 bases at J, with 22 bases in the middle. The CDR3 sequence: CASSHILGATGPEAFF. The CDR3, as DNA: TGCGCCAGCAGCCACATCCTCGGTGCAACAGGACCAGAAGCTTTCTTT.

This sequence joins TRBV2 and TRBJ2-1; no definite D call. The V end was cut by 3 bases, the J end by 1 base, with 16 bases between. In germline, CDR1 is SNHLY, CDR2 FYNNEI. The CDR3 length is 17 residues. The CDR3 reads CASSDLFGSRSYNEQFF. CDR3 DNA sequence: TGTGCCAGCAGTGACCTTTTTGGGTCTCGGTCCTACAATGAGCAGTTCTTC. The full variable domain, with the rest looked up from reference TRBV2 and TRBJ2-1, is EPEVTQTPSHQVTQMGQEVILRCVPISNHLYFYWYRQILGQKVEFLVSFYNNEISEKSEIFDDQFSVERPDGSNFTLKIRSTKLEDSAMYFCASSDLFGSRSYNEQFFGPGTRLTVL.

The chain employs TRBV7-6 and TRBJ1-5, with unresolved D. Germline values: CDR1 SGHVS, CDR2 FNYEAQ. This CDR3 has 13 amino acids. Trimming removed 4 bases at V and 3 bases at J, with 7 bases between. The CDR3 loop is CASSSGINQPQHF. The CDR3 DNA follows: TGTGCCAGCAGCTCGGGTATCAATCAGCCCCAGCATTTT.

The chain uses TRBV6-1 and TRBJ1-1; D unclear. The germline CDR1 and CDR2 sequences are MNHNS and SASEGT. CDR3 length equals 11 residues. Trimming took off 2 bases at V and 10 bases at J, with 8 bases between the two ends. The CDR3 region has the DNA TGTGCCAGCAGTGAAATAGGTGGAGCTTTCTTT. This encodes CASSEIGGAFF.

This clonotype has just a few counts. V gene TRBV12-3 or TRBV12-4 combines with J gene TRBJ2-3; D gene unclear. V was pared by 1 base and J by 2 bases, with 7 bases between. The CDR3 loop spans 14 amino acids. CDR3 sequence reads: CASSLDSATDTQYF. The CDR3 DNA reads TGTGCCAGCAGTTTAGATTCTGCCACAGATACGCAGTATTTT.

The gene calls are TRBV5-1 and TRBJ2-5, with D maybe TRBD1 (6 bases). V was shortened by 7 bases and J by 4 bases, with 14 bases between the two germline ends. The CDR3 length is 13 residues. The germline V gene encodes CDR1 SGHRS and CDR2 YFSETQ. DNA of the CDR3: TGCGCCAGCGGGCCAGGGGTAGGAGAGACCCAGTACTTC. This sequence encodes CASGPGVGETQYF.

A few counts support this clonotype. The V gene is TRBV12-3 or TRBV12-4, the J gene TRBJ2-3; D might be TRBD2 (6 bases). Trimming pared 0 bases from V and 5 bases from J, leaving 9 bases between. The CDR3 is made up of 14 amino acids. This CDR3 reads CASSLAGGRDTQYF. In DNA, the CDR3 is TGTGCCAGCAGTTTAGCGGGGGGAAGAGATACGCAGTATTTT.

This clonotype was detected ten times or more. The chain links TRBV10-2 to TRBJ2-5; 8 nucleotides match TRBD1. The CDR3 extends over 14 amino acids. Germline CDR1 reads WSHSY; CDR2 reads SAAADI. After removal of 4 bases from V and 5 bases from J, the junction contained 6 bases not matched to a gene. This CDR3 reads CASSGGQGTETQYF. The DNA for the CDR3 is TGCGCCAGCAGTGGCGGACAGGGTACGGAGACCCAGTACTTC.

This clonotype appeared once. This clone may be a read error of a much larger clone one base away. CDR3 sequence reads: CRVSGDSYEQYF. The CDR3 nucleotides are TGCAGGGTGTCCGGAGACTCCTACGAGCAGTACTTC. V and J are TRBV20-1 and TRBJ2-7, with D unclear. The CDR3 sequence is 12 residues long. Germline lookup yields CDR1 DFQATT and CDR2 SNEGSKA (reference sequence).

This clonotype has just a few counts. The rearrangement uses TRBV3-1 and TRBJ1-2; no definite D call. V shed 10 bases and J shed 0 bases, with 12 bases lying between them. CDR1 and CDR2 (germline): LGHDT, YNNKEL (reference sequence). The CDR3 covers 13 residues. This chain's CDR3 is CATGPGTNYGYTF. CDR3 nucleotide sequence: TGTGCCACCGGCCCAGGAACTAACTATGGCTACACCTTC.